The TCR beta chain described here comes from a study of cytomegalovirus exposure and HLA in healthy donors. For the study at large: Findings of an earlier analysis included roughly 120 million unique TCR beta sequences from 190 million or so T cells.

This CDR3 region has 15 residues. Looked up from germline, CDR1 is SNHLY and CDR2 is FYNNEI. General observations from the study: In an earlier analysis, productive rearrangement rates for most beta V segments clustered near 87% or 30%. Most likely, a cluster of highly shared sequence variants arose as a sequencing artifact.

Note on this clone: Its antigen is not known.

PCR was performed using 60 Vbeta and 13 Jbeta primers. As processed by the authors: Later work found 74 million or so unique TCR beta chains, with 10 million to 14 million shared. The protocol was immunoSEQ multiplex PCR, while the TCRdb copy is restricted to in-frame clones and leaves out a portion. V and J calls and clone size are copied from that table; D and trimming were computed from the DNA. Here the sample spans some 200,000 clones, roughly four fifths being singletons. The sample consisted of PBMCs. This sequence originates from a man aged 50 to 59 in good health and CMV-seronegative. The chain recombines TRBV2 with TRBJ2-5; 9 bases line up with TRBD1. The J call is doubtful: the DNA matches TRBJ2-7 better. The CDR3 bases are TGTGCCAGCAGGGAACGGGGGACAGGGATCCACGAGCAGTACTTC. This sequence encodes CASRERGTGIHEQYF.